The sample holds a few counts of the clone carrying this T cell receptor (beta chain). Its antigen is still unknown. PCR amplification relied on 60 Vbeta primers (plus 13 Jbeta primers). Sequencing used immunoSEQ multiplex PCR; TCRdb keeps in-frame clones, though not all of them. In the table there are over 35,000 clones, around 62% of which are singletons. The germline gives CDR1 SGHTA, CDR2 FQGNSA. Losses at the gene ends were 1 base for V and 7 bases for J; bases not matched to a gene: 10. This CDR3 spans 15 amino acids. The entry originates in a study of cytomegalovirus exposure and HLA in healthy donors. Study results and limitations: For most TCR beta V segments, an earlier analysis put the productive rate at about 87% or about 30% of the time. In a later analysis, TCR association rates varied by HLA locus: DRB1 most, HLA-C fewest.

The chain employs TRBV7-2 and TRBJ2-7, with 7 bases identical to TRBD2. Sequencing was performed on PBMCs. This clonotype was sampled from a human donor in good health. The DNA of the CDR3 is TGTGCCAGCAGCTTAGTCGCTAGCGGCGCGGGGGAGCAGTACTTC. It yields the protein CASSLVASGAGEQYF.